These 9 T cell receptor beta chains were all obtained from the same sample, sequenced in a study of blood T cells in healthy people across ages. The authors ran a second PCR of about 7 to 11 cycles using a sample-barcoded 5' primer and a J-beta primer mix. TCRdb processed the 5' RACE reads anew with MiXCR; each CDR3 protein has one entry. Seen here are about 1 million distinct CDR3 sequences, less than 50% observed once, and the top ten hold 15% to 20%. Sequences were obtained from blood. These receptor sequences come from a woman between 55 and 75 years old in good health.

The chain has TRBV7-7 and TRBJ2-5, with D unresolved. Germline V gene data show CDR1 as SSHAT and CDR2 as FNYEAQ (reference sequence). There are 14 residues in the CDR3. V lost 5 bases to trimming and J lost 0 bases, with 10 bases between them. CDR3 bases: TGTGCCAGCAGCCCTTTGACGTACCAAGAGACCCAGTACTTC. Translated, it gives CASSPLTYQETQYF.

The chain employs TRBV28 and TRBJ2-1; D gene unclear. V dropped 6 bases and J dropped 5 bases, with 14 bases sitting between them. The germline gives CDR1 MDHEN, CDR2 SYDVKM. The CDR3 extends over 14 amino acids. This CDR3 is CASRVRRAHNEQFF. For the CDR3, the DNA is TGTGCCAGCAGAGTCCGACGGGCCCACAATGAGCAGTTCTTC.

The rearrangement joins TRBV27 to TRBJ1-4; no clear D. Germline CDR1 reads MNHEY; CDR2 reads SMNVEV (reference sequence). The V gene lost 1 base and the J gene lost 4 bases, with 16 bases spanning the gap. The CDR3 runs 17 residues. CDR3 in amino acids: CASSLYGIEALNEKLFF. Written as DNA, the CDR3 is TGTGCCAGCAGTTTATACGGGATCGAGGCCCTTAATGAAAAACTGTTTTTT. The full variable domain, rest sourced from reference TRBV27 and TRBJ1-4, is EAQVTQNPRYLITVTGKKLTVTCSQNMNHEYMSWYRQDPGLGLRQIYYSMNVEVTDKGDVPEGYKVSRKEKRNFPLILESPSPNQTSLYFCASSLYGIEALNEKLFFGSGTQLSVL.

This chain connects TRBV7-9 to TRBJ1-1; possible D gene TRBD1, 5 bases. The CDR3 is 14 amino acids. V dropped 1 base and J dropped 4 bases, with 10 bases sitting between them. CDR1 and CDR2 (germline): SEHNR, FQNEAQ (reference sequence). The chain's CDR3 is CASSLEGAGTEAFF. CDR3 DNA: TGTGCCAGCAGCTTAGAAGGGGCCGGCACTGAAGCTTTCTTT.

The chain uses TRBV5-1 and TRBJ2-5, with a weak D call TRBD2 (6 bases). Germline V lookup: CDR1 SGHRS, CDR2 YFSETQ. V was pared by 4 bases and J by 2 bases, with 12 bases between. The CDR3 spans 14 residues. CDR3 sequence reads: CASSGAGGQETQYF. In nucleotides, the CDR3 is TGCGCCAGCAGCGGCGCCGGGGGTCAAGAGACCCAGTACTTC.

This clonotype was seen more than once but under ten times. This rearrangement joins TRBV5-1 to TRBJ2-7, with TRBD2 matching over 14 bases. Per the germline V gene, CDR1 is SGHRS and CDR2 is YFSETQ. This CDR3 contains 14 residues. V lost 6 bases and J lost 4; bases outside the gene matches: 3. Here the CDR3 reads CASTGLAGEYEQYF. The CDR3 coding sequence is TGCGCCAGCACGGGACTAGCGGGAGAGTACGAGCAGTACTTC.

A few counts support this clonotype. The V gene is TRBV3-1, the J gene TRBJ2-7, with a weak D call TRBD2 (6 bases). This CDR3 contains 14 residues. Germline V gives CDR1 LGHDT, CDR2 YNNKEL (reference sequence). The V end was cut by 0 bases, the J end by 5 bases, with 11 bases between. The CDR3 protein is CASSQDGGVNEQYF. The CDR3, as DNA: TGTGCCAGCAGCCAAGACGGAGGGGTAAACGAGCAGTACTTC.

The rearrangement links TRBV6-1 to TRBJ2-7; a weak D match, TRBD2 (6 bases). Germline V gene data show CDR1 as MNHNS and CDR2 as SASEGT. Trimming shortened V by 5 bases and J by 4 bases, and 24 bases separated the two germline ends. The CDR3 has 17 residues. The CDR3 sequence: CASSKSLATKTPYEQYF. CDR3 in DNA: TGTGCCAGCAGTAAATCACTAGCAACAAAAACCCCTTACGAGCAGTACTTC.

V is TRBV6-1 and J is TRBJ2-1, with a tentative D call TRBD2 (6 bases). The CDR3 extends over 14 amino acids. Germline V CDR1 and CDR2: MNHNS, SASEGT. The V and J ends lost 1 base and 8 bases respectively, with 12 bases between them. The CDR3 DNA is TGTGCCAGCAGTGAAGTAACCGCGGGATATGAGCAGTTCTTC. This sequence encodes CASSEVTAGYEQFF.